The clone carrying this T cell receptor beta chain was detected once. Profiling relied on immunoSEQ multiplex PCR, and the TCRdb table lists in-frame clones only, not all of them. The table shows fewer than 200,000 clones, with about 80% occurring only once. This entry belongs to a study of blood T cell repertoires in COVID-19. Germline V gives CDR1 LNHDA, CDR2 SQIVND (reference sequence). This CDR3 is 11 amino acids long. Trimming cost V 4 bases and J 3 bases, with 4 bases left between them. The V call is TRBV19, the J call TRBJ2-7; D remains unclear. Sequences were obtained from peripheral blood. The TCR comes from a man aged 55 to 70 with acute or convalescent COVID-19. Here the CDR3 reads CASSSYYEQYF. The DNA of the CDR3 is TGTGCCAGTAGTAGCTACTACGAGCAGTACTTC. The entire variable domain, with the rest obtained from reference TRBV19 and TRBJ2-7, is as follows: DGGITQSPKYLFRKEGQNVTLSCEQNLNHDAMYWYRQDPGQGLRLIYYSQIVNDFQKGDIAEGYSVSREKKESFPLTVTSAQKNPTAFYLCASSSYYEQYFGPGTRLTVT.